These T cell receptor beta chains were read from a single sample in a study of T cell repertoires in cytomegalovirus infection. Their specific antigens are unknown. TCRdb reanalysed the reads using MiXCR and keeps one entry per CDR3 protein. Altogether around 800,000 distinct CDR3 sequences are present, around a third being singletons, with the ten largest covering around an eighth. The specimen was cultured CD8+ T cells from PBMCs, collected from culture after CMV antigen stimulation. These TCRs come from a human donor in good health (CMV status not recorded). Some clones in this sample may be carry-over from other donors' samples. Each CDR3 is given with its conserved first and last residue. Fields, in order: clone size, V gene, J gene, D gene, CDR3 protein, CDR3 DNA. The D gene is left open where the match is weak. Clone size is given for some rows only: seen once, a few or many times, or a class if the clone is expanded.

>few|TRBV11-2|TRBJ2-5|.
CASSPWAETQYF
TGTGCCAGCAGCCCGTGGGCGGAGACCCAGTACTTC
>.|TRBV4-2|TRBJ1-4|TRBD1
CASSAPGQGFEKLFF
TGTGCCAGCAGCGCGCCGGGACAGGGGTTTGAAAAACTGTTTTTT
>.|TRBV11-2|TRBJ2-1|.
CASSFLSGSYNEQFF
TGTGCCAGCAGCTTCCTTAGCGGCTCCTACAATGAGCAGTTCTTC
>few|TRBV7-9|TRBJ1-2|.
CASSLDRPGGYTF
TGTGCCAGCAGCTTAGATCGGCCGGGAGGCTACACCTTC
>.|TRBV7-8|TRBJ1-5|.
CASSLVEVTGNNQPQHF
TGTGCCAGCAGCTTAGTGGAAGTAACAGGGAACAATCAGCCCCAGCATTTT
>.|TRBV15|TRBJ2-7|.
CATSTPTGTDYEQYF
TGTGCCACCAGCACACCGACCGGGACGGACTACGAGCAGTACTTC
>.|TRBV4-1|TRBJ1-2|TRBD1
CASSQWGQGNGYTF
TGCGCCAGCAGCCAGTGGGGACAGGGTAATGGCTACACCTTC
>many|TRBV7-6|TRBJ2-1|.
CASSLGGRNEQFF
TGTGCCAGCAGCTTAGGGGGGAGGAATGAGCAGTTCTTC
>.|TRBV2|TRBJ1-6|.
CASMDRYNSPLHF
TGTGCCAGCATGGACAGATATAATTCACCCCTCCACTTT
>few|TRBV27|TRBJ1-1|.
CASRKGGSPYTEAFF
TGTGCCAGCAGAAAGGGAGGGAGCCCCTACACTGAAGCTTTCTTT
>.|TRBV7-8|TRBJ1-5|TRBD1
CASSAQGAEGNQPQHF
TGTGCCAGCAGCGCACAGGGGGCCGAGGGCAATCAGCCCCAGCATTTT
>.|TRBV12-3/TRBV12-4|TRBJ2-7|.
CASNHGGSRYEQYF
TGTGCCAGCAATCATGGGGGTTCTAGGTACGAGCAGTACTTC
>.|TRBV7-9|TRBJ1-4|.
CASSPRDRTRELFF
TGTGCCAGCAGCCCCCGGGACCGCACGAGGGAACTGTTTTTT
>.|TRBV6-2/TRBV6-3|TRBJ1-5|.
CASRRTDNQPQHF
TGTGCCAGCAGGAGAACTGATAATCAGCCCCAGCATTTT
>.|TRBV7-3|TRBJ1-1|.
CASSSSETAEAFF
TGTGCCAGCAGCTCCTCGGAGACTGCTGAAGCTTTCTTT
>few|TRBV6-1|TRBJ2-2|.
CASSWDLPTGELFF
TGTGCCAGCAGTTGGGACTTACCCACCGGGGAGCTGTTTTTT
>.|TRBV20-1|TRBJ1-4|.
CSAPERGAPGEKLFF
TGCAGTGCTCCTGAGCGGGGGGCCCCTGGGGAAAAACTGTTTTTT
>.|TRBV2|TRBJ1-5|TRBD1
CASSEIIGQGHQPQHF
TGTGCCAGCAGTGAAATAATCGGACAGGGGCATCAGCCCCAGCATTTT
>once|TRBV2|TRBJ2-7|.
CASIDRDQGDEQYF
TGTGCCAGCATTGACCGGGACCAAGGGGACGAGCAGTACTTC
>.|TRBV19|TRBJ2-5|.
CASSIRGRGETQYF
TGTGCCAGTAGTATACGGGGCAGGGGAGAGACCCAGTACTTC
>few|TRBV5-5|TRBJ2-1|.
CASSLSGETFQYNEQFF
TGTGCCAGCAGCTTGTCGGGGGAGACGTTTCAGTACAATGAGCAGTTCTTC
>many|TRBV7-8|TRBJ1-1|.
CASSSPRRGEGTEAFF
TGTGCCAGCAGCTCCCCTCGGAGGGGCGAGGGAACTGAAGCTTTCTTT
>.|TRBV20-1|TRBJ2-5|.
CSATTGYQETQYF
TGCAGTGCTACCACAGGGTACCAAGAGACCCAGTACTTC
>many|TRBV7-2|TRBJ2-6|TRBD2
CASSLERGVLWANVLTF
TGTGCCAGCAGCTTAGAACGGGGGGTTCTGTGGGCCAACGTCCTGACTTTC
>few|TRBV12-3/TRBV12-4|TRBJ2-2|.
CASRDGRPGELFF
TGTGCCAGCAGGGATGGACGTCCCGGGGAGCTGTTTTTT
>.|TRBV4-1|TRBJ2-3|TRBD2
CASSQEKRGASTDTQYF
TGCGCCAGCAGCCAAGAAAAGCGGGGGGCCAGCACAGATACGCAGTATTTT
>many|TRBV7-6|TRBJ2-5|.
CASSRWDQLRQETQYF
TGTGCCAGCAGCAGATGGGACCAACTTCGCCAAGAGACCCAGTACTTC
>many|TRBV6-5|TRBJ2-1|.
CASTAGSTWRYNEQFF
TGTGCCAGCACCGCCGGGTCAACCTGGAGGTACAATGAGCAGTTCTTC
>.|TRBV4-1|TRBJ1-1|TRBD1
CASSQETGIRMNTEAFF
TGCGCCAGCAGCCAAGAGACAGGGATCCGAATGAACACTGAAGCTTTCTTT
>few|TRBV5-6|TRBJ1-1|TRBD1
CASSFRQGFLNTEAFF
TGTGCCAGCAGCTTTAGACAGGGGTTCCTGAACACTGAAGCTTTCTTT
>.|TRBV6-1|TRBJ1-1|.
CASRVQTTEAFF
TGTGCCAGCAGAGTACAGACCACTGAAGCTTTCTTT
>.|TRBV12-3/TRBV12-4|TRBJ2-1|.
CASSLAGTPLSYNEQFF
TGTGCCAGCAGTTTAGCCGGGACACCCCTCTCCTACAATGAGCAGTTCTTC
>.|TRBV25-1|TRBJ1-2|.
CASSESPGTFYTGGYGYTF
TGTGCCAGCAGTGAATCGCCCGGGACATTCTACACAGGTGGCTATGGCTACACCTTC
>.|TRBV29-1|TRBJ2-3|.
CSVPTADTQYF
TGCAGCGTCCCCACAGCGGATACGCAGTATTTT
>.|TRBV2|TRBJ2-1|TRBD2
CASGLLAASSYNEQFF
TGTGCCAGCGGTTTACTAGCGGCGAGCTCCTACAATGAGCAGTTCTTC
>.|TRBV10-3|TRBJ1-2|.
CAIRVLTDYGYTF
TGTGCCATCAGAGTCCTCACAGACTATGGCTACACCTTC
>.|TRBV28|TRBJ1-1|.
CASSNKFLGRVNTEAFF
TGTGCCAGCAGTAATAAATTCTTGGGGCGGGTGAACACTGAAGCTTTCTTT
>.|TRBV4-1|TRBJ2-4|.
CASSQDTLAKNIQYF
TGCGCCAGCAGCCAGGACACCTTAGCCAAAAACATTCAGTACTTC
>few|TRBV6-2/TRBV6-3|TRBJ1-1|TRBD1
CASSYSSYRGRNEAFF
TGTGCCAGCAGTTACTCTAGTTACAGGGGCAGGAATGAAGCTTTCTTT
>.|TRBV4-3|TRBJ1-2|.
CASSQDGTGVFYGYTF
TGCGCCAGCAGCCAAGATGGGACCGGAGTATTCTATGGCTACACCTTC
>.|TRBV28|TRBJ2-2|.
CASSFYQPPSDTGELFF
TGTGCCAGCAGTTTCTATCAACCTCCCTCGGACACCGGGGAGCTGTTTTTT
>few|TRBV10-3|TRBJ1-2|.
CATVSANGYTF
TGTGCCACCGTTTCGGCTAATGGCTACACCTTC
>few|TRBV27|TRBJ1-1|.
CASSPFHTTEAFF
TGTGCCAGCAGTCCCTTTCATACCACTGAAGCTTTCTTT
>.|TRBV6-6|TRBJ1-1|TRBD1
CASSYLSTPGQGFLGRAEAFF
TGTGCCAGCAGTTACTTATCCACACCGGGACAGGGCTTCTTGGGGAGGGCTGAAGCTTTCTTT